This record concerns one TCR beta chain sequence. Its antigen is not known. V lost 4 bases to trimming and J lost 5 bases; unmatched junction nucleotides: 7. Germline CDR1 and CDR2: LGHNA and YNFKEQ. The CDR3 runs to 15 residues. The data stem from a study of cytomegalovirus exposure and HLA in healthy donors. Study-level points and caveats: Compared with the approximately 700-donor mean, an Asian-associated ancestry cluster reportedly had fewer N-insertions, according to a later analysis. Among TCR beta chains of equal frequency, HLA-associated ones were more clonally expanded in a later analysis. Indistinguishable V segments, including TRBV6-2 and TRBV6-3, were excluded.

PCR amplification relied on 60 Vbeta primers (plus 13 Jbeta primers). Profiling relied on immunoSEQ multiplex PCR, and the TCRdb table lists in-frame clones only, not all of them. The table records 200,000 to 300,000 clones, 70% to 90% of them present only once. The receptor comes from a girl aged 2 to 10 in good health and CMV-seronegative. V and J are TRBV4-2 and TRBJ2-5, with 10 positions matching TRBD2. What was sequenced was PBMCs. The CDR3 coding sequence is TGTGCCAGCAGCCCTCTAGCGGGAGTTTTGGAGACCCAGTACTTC. Amino acid sequence: CASSPLAGVLETQYF.